The text below deals with one T cell receptor beta chain. The antigen this receptor binds is unknown. One base away there is no much larger clone; base qualities are not given. The record originates from a study of blood T cell repertoires in COVID-19 (dated by TCRdb to the early 2020s). Describing the broader study: Samples covering the acute and convalescent phases of COVID-19 were provided by collaborators in the United States, Italy and Spain. Samples came from the ongoing ImmuneRACE study (first 160 participants) plus 1,254 subjects from 6 global collaborators. The dataset comprised deeply sampled blood TCRbeta repertoires from subjects exposed to, actively infected with, or recovered from COVID-19. A de-identified subject ID, COVID-19 status, age in years and sex were almost always included in the sample metadata. The prospective study material was composed of cDNA or gDNA derived from T cells, B-cell-depleted T cells, or PBMCs. The repertoires were released in a freely available public database intended as a resource for research on the immune response to SARS-CoV-2. Where HLA class I and class II types were available, the types were taken from metadata supplied by the sample provider, not from assay-based typing.

The full study reports these points: How much clinical and demographic metadata was included differed by source and by participant, and the metadata was provided uncurated.

Enrolling through a virtual design, the prospective study's participants ranged in age from about 18 to 89 years and lived across 24 United States geographic areas. Cohort assignment in the prospective study relied on participant-reported clinical history from a screening survey and a study questionnaire. A participant counted as exposed if, within 2 weeks of entering the study, that participant had been in contact with someone who had a PCR-confirmed or clinician-diagnosed COVID-19 case. Each participant in the prospective study had whole blood, serum and a nasopharyngeal or oropharyngeal swab collected by mobile phlebotomists. Additional blood draws and questionnaires over an approximately 2-month period could optionally be provided by prospective study participants. Before DNA extraction, blood samples from the prospective study were shipped at room temperature or frozen. CDR1 and CDR2, per the germline V gene, are SGDLS and YYNGEE. V lost 4 bases and J lost 4 bases, and the count of bases not matched to a germline gene is 14. From the cysteine through the phenylalanine, the CDR3 covers 16 amino acids. Of the read, only the CDR3 DNA is kept; its 48 bases are in frame from base 1.

TCRbeta CDR3 regions were amplified from genomic DNA by means of the immunoSEQ Assay, a bias-controlled multiplex PCR. As for the original processing: The number of nucleated cells in each sample was estimated from the amplification of reference gene primers within the assay. To quantify the absolute abundance of each unique TCRbeta CDR3 rearrangement, sequence reads were collapsed and filtered. Productive Simpson clonality was computed per sample as the square root of Simpson's diversity index over productive rearrangements. TCRdb's version of the immuneACCESS table is confined to in-frame rearrangements and falls short of the full clone set. An unresolved V gene accounts for under half of the shortfall where checked; the remainder is of unknown origin. V, J and clone size are taken as reported in that table, and D and trimming were inferred from the DNA itself. The sample records 250,000 to 300,000 clones, about four fifths of which are singletons. Of the sample, approximately 5% falls within the top ten clones.

Material: PBMCs or T cells enriched from blood (not recorded which). This TCR was recovered from a middle-aged man who had been exposed to COVID-19. The V and J segments used are TRBV9 and TRBJ2-7; TRBD1 aligns with 7 central bases. CDR3 protein: CASSPWETGPRYEQYF. The DNA sequence is as follows: TGTGCCAGCAGCCCCTGGGAGACAGGGCCTAGATACGAGCAGTACTTC.